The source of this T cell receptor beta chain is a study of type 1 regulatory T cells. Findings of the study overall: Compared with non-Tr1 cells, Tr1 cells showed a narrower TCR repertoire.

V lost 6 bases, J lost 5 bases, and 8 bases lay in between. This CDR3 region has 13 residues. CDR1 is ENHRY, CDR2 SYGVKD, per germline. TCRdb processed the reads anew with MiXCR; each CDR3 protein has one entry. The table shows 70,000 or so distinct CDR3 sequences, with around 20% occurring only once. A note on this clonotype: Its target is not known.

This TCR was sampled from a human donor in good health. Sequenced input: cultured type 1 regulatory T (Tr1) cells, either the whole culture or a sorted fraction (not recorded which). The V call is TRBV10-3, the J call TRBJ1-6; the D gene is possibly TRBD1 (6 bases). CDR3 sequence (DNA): TGTGCCATCAGGCCAGGGGATAATTCACCCCTCCACTTT. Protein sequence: CAIRPGDNSPLHF.